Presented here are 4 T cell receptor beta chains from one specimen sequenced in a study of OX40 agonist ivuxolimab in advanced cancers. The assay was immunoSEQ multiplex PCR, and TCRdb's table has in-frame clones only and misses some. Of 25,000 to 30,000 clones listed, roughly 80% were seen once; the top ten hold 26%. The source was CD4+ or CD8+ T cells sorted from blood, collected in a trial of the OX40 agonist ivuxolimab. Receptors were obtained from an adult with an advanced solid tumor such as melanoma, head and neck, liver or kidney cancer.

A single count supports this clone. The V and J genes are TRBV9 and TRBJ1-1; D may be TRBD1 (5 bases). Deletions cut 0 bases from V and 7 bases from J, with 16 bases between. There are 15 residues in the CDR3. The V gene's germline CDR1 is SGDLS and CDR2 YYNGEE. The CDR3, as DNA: TGTGCCAGCAGCGTAGGTGGAGGGGCGAAAGGTGAAGCTTTCTTT. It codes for CASSVGGGAKGEAFF.

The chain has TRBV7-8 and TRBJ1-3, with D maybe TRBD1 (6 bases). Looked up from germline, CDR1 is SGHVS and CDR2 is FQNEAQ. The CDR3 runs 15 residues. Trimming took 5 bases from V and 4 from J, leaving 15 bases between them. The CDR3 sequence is CASSGGGGPGNTIYF. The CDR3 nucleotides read TGTGCCAGCAGCGGAGGGGGGGGGCCCGGAAACACCATATATTTT.

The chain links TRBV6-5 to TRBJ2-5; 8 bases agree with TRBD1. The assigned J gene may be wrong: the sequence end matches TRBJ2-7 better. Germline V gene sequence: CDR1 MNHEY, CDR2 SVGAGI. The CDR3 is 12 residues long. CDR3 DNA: TGTGCCAGCAGTCCGACAGGGGACGAGCAGTACTTC. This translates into CASSPTGDEQYF.

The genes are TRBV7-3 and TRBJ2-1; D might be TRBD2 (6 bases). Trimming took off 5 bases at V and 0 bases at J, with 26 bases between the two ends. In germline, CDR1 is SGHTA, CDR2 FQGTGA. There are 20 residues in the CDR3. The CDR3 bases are TGTGCCAGCAGCGGGTGGGGACTTAGTGATGAGGTTAGCTCCTACAATGAGCAGTTCTTC. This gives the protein CASSGWGLSDEVSSYNEQFF.